The rows below give T cell receptor beta chains drawn from one sample of a study of identical twins. Using its own MiXCR run on the 5' RACE reads, TCRdb lists one record per CDR3 protein. Seen here are about 240,000 distinct CDR3 sequences, over 9.5% observed once, and the top ten hold 4% to 5%. The same data also went into a second study, on yellow fever vaccine responses in identical twins.

Sample: memory (CD45RO+) T cells sorted from blood. Source of these receptors: a young woman in good health. CDR3s include the opening cysteine and the closing phenylalanine or tryptophan. Each record gives: J gene, V gene, CDR3 protein.

TRBJ2-2	TRBV15	CATSREETPAELFF
TRBJ2-5	TRBV12-3/TRBV12-4	CASSPMTSSGTQYF
TRBJ2-5	TRBV6-4	CASSAGTGVGETQYF
TRBJ1-1	TRBV29-1	CSVRDRVEAFF
TRBJ1-2	TRBV15	CATSRDGWAGDHGYTF
TRBJ1-5	TRBV6-2/TRBV6-3	CASSYGGLSNQPQHF
TRBJ2-1	TRBV28	CASKGGLVGYNEQFF
TRBJ2-4	TRBV21-1	CASSNNTGEKNIQYF
TRBJ1-5	TRBV12-3/TRBV12-4	CASSPRGFGNQPQHF
TRBJ2-5	TRBV10-2	CASSDRGMETQYF
TRBJ2-2	TRBV11-3	CASSSTGVNTGELFF
TRBJ2-1	TRBV30	CAWSTSQGYNEQFF
TRBJ2-3	TRBV6-5	CASSYTWTSGSRSDTQYF
TRBJ2-7	TRBV5-1	CASSPDRGVYEQYF
TRBJ1-3	TRBV30	CAWSTGGNGNTIYF
TRBJ1-2	TRBV3-1	CASSPSRGSYTF
TRBJ1-2	TRBV29-1	CSVEDLVQGGINYGYTF
TRBJ2-7	TRBV29-1	CSVAPGLINPYEQYF
TRBJ2-7	TRBV28	CASGTNHYEQYF
TRBJ2-2	TRBV2	CASSPLSLARVAGELFF